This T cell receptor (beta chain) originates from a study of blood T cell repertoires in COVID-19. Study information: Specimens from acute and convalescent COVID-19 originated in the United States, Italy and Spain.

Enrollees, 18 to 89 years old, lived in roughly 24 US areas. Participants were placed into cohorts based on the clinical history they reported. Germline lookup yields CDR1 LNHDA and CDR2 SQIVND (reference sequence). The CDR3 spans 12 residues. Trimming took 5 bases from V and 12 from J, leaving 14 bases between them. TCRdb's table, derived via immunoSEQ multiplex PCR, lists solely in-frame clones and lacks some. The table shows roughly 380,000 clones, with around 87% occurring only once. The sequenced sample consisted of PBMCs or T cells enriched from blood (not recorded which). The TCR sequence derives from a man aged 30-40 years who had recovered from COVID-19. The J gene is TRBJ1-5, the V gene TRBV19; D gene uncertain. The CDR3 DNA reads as TGTGCCAGTAGTCCCCGCCAGGAAGGCCAGCATTTT. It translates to CASSPRQEGQHF.